One and the same sample provided the 27 T cell receptor beta chains below, sequenced in a study of T cell changes during pregnancy in multiple sclerosis. Using immunoSEQ multiplex PCR, the repertoire was profiled, and TCRdb retains in-frame clones only, with some absent. The repertoire holds about 44,000 clones, with just under 95% as singletons. Source: CD4+ T cells from peripheral blood mononuclear cells, taken in the first trimester of pregnancy. Source of these receptors: a female donor with multiple sclerosis, enrolled in a pregnancy study.

This clone has only one observation. The chain employs TRBV10-1 and TRBJ2-7, with D maybe TRBD2 (5 bases). CDR3 size: 16 residues. The V end was cut by 3 bases, the J end by 2 bases, with 17 bases between. The germline V gene encodes CDR1 WNHNN and CDR2 SYGVQD (reference sequence). CDR3 residues: CASSETGKRGPYEQYF. The CDR3 bases are TGCGCCAGCAGTGAAACCGGGAAGCGCGGCCCCTACGAGCAGTACTTC.

V gene TRBV2 combines with J gene TRBJ1-2; D is uncertain. Per germline, CDR1 SNHLY and CDR2 FYNNEI. Trimming removed 7 bases at V and 2 bases at J, with 17 bases between. The CDR3 has 15 residues. CDR3 loop: CASTQLKLENYGYTF. The CDR3 region has the DNA TGTGCCAGCACCCAATTAAAGTTAGAAAACTATGGCTACACCTTC.

This chain links TRBV15 with TRBJ2-1, with D tentatively TRBD1 (6 bases). This CDR3 is 16 amino acids long. The ends were cut back, 7 bases at V and 4 bases at J, with 20 bases in the middle. Germline CDR1 LNHNV, CDR2 YYDKDF (reference sequence). The CDR3 sequence is CATNLGQGPPYNEQFF. Here the CDR3 DNA reads TGTGCCACCAACCTCGGCCAGGGGCCGCCATACAATGAGCAGTTCTTC.

The table lists this clone with a count of one. The chain joins TRBV5-4 to TRBJ2-1; D may be TRBD2 (5 bases). CDR3 size: 15 residues. Germline assignment: CDR1 SGHNT and CDR2 YYREEE (reference sequence). The ends were cut back, 5 bases at V and 6 bases at J, with 18 bases in the middle. CDR3 protein: CASRWKPGGFNEQFF. Here the CDR3 DNA reads TGTGCCAGCAGGTGGAAGCCGGGCGGGTTCAATGAGCAGTTCTTC.

The sample holds one count of this clone. V and J are TRBV5-1 and TRBJ2-2; 7 nucleotides line up with TRBD1. The CDR3 has 16 amino acids. The V and J ends lost 0 bases and 6 bases, in that order; junction bases with no gene match: 8. The germline V gene encodes CDR1 SGHRS and CDR2 YFSETQ. The CDR3 region has the DNA TGCGCCAGCAGCTTGGATCTAGGGGGCTTATCCGGGGAGCTGTTTTTT. It encodes CASSLDLGGLSGELFF.

The V gene is TRBV7-6, the J gene TRBJ1-5; D is unresolved. The ends were cut back, 1 base at V and 4 bases at J, with 8 bases in the middle. The CDR3 length is 14 residues. CDR1 and CDR2 (germline): SGHVS, FNYEAQ. CDR3 bases: TGTGCCAGCAGCTTAGAGCCGAATAATCAGCCCCAGCATTTT. This translates into CASSLEPNNQPQHF.

The chain links TRBV19 to TRBJ2-5, with 10 bases lining up with TRBD2. The CDR3 contains 14 residues. The J segment lost 5 bases and the V segment lost 5 bases, leaving 5 bases of the junction unmatched. CDR1 is LNHDA, CDR2 SQIVND, per germline (reference sequence). The CDR3 protein is CASSSGTSAETQYF. CDR3 sequence (DNA): TGTGCCAGTAGTTCCGGGACTAGCGCGGAGACCCAGTACTTC.

The V call is TRBV4-1, the J call TRBJ2-5; TRBD2 matches 8 bases. After removal of 3 bases from V and 2 bases from J, the junction contained 17 bases not matched to a gene. The CDR3 is made up of 19 amino acids. Germline CDR1 reads MGHRA; CDR2 reads YSYEKL. The CDR3, as DNA: TGCGCCAGCAGCCATCCCGGGACTAGAGGTCGAGTGGGACAAGAGACCCAGTACTTC. This sequence encodes CASSHPGTRGRVGQETQYF.

The genes are TRBV27 and TRBJ1-2; a possible D gene is TRBD1 (6 bases). V lost 5 bases, J lost 3 bases, and 13 bases lay in between. Germline CDR1 is MNHEY and CDR2 is SMNVEV (reference sequence). The CDR3 covers 14 residues. The CDR3 DNA sequence: TGTGCCAGCAGTATGACAGGCTCCTACTATGGCTACACCTTC. It encodes CASSMTGSYYGYTF.

V usage is TRBV5-4 and J usage is TRBJ2-1; 13 bases are a match to TRBD2. The germline V gene has CDR1 SGHNT and CDR2 YYREEE (reference sequence). Unmatched junction bases numbered 4, after V lost 0 bases and J lost 7 bases. The CDR3 extends over 16 amino acids. CDR3 nucleotide sequence: TGTGCCAGCAGCTTGGTCGGGACTAGCGGGACGAATGAGCAGTTCTTC. This sequence encodes CASSLVGTSGTNEQFF. The entire variable domain, with the rest obtained from reference TRBV5-4 and TRBJ2-1, is as follows: ETGVTQSPTHLIKTRGQQVTLRCSSQSGHNTVSWYQQALGQGPQFIFQYYREEENGRGNFPPRFSGLQFPNYSSELNVNALELDDSALYLCASSLVGTSGTNEQFFGPGTRLTVL.

The chain recombines TRBV6-1 with TRBJ1-4, with 10 bases lining up with TRBD1. Germline CDR1 is MNHNS and CDR2 is SASEGT. This CDR3 has 15 residues. The V and J ends lost 6 bases and 3 bases, in that order; junction bases with no gene match: 4. The CDR3: CASRDRGAPNEKLFF. CDR3 DNA sequence: TGTGCCAGCAGGGACAGGGGGGCACCTAATGAAAAACTGTTTTTT.

V gene TRBV28 combines with J gene TRBJ2-7; TRBD2 matches 7 bases. The V and J ends lost 5 bases and 4 bases, in that order; junction bases with no gene match: 14. CDR1 is MDHEN, CDR2 SYDVKM, per germline. The CDR3 length is 16 residues. The CDR3 reads CASSKSWTSQDYEQYF. CDR3 DNA sequence: TGTGCCAGCAGTAAGTCATGGACTAGTCAAGATTACGAGCAGTACTTC.

J is TRBJ2-1 and V is TRBV5-4, with TRBD2 matching 9 bases. The CDR3 is made up of 16 amino acids. Looked up from germline, CDR1 is SGHNT and CDR2 is YYREEE (reference sequence). J lost 0 bases, V lost 4 bases, and 5 bases had no gene match. The CDR3 loop reads CASSTLAGVSYNEQFF. DNA of the CDR3: TGTGCCAGCAGCACGTTAGCGGGAGTCTCCTACAATGAGCAGTTCTTC.

The CDR3 here is CASSPLGQRNTEAFF. DNA of the CDR3: TGTGCCAGCAGTCCCCTTGGCCAGCGGAACACTGAAGCTTTCTTT. This chain connects TRBV28 to TRBJ1-1; D is ambiguous. From germline, CDR1 is MDHEN and CDR2 SYDVKM. V lost 5 bases, J lost 1 base, and 14 bases lay in between. This CDR3 comprises 15 residues.

V usage is TRBV27 and J usage is TRBJ2-6, with unresolved D. Trimming cost V 0 bases and J 0 bases, with 9 bases left between them. Per the germline V gene, CDR1 is MNHEY and CDR2 is SMNVEV (reference sequence). The CDR3 spans 17 residues. The CDR3, as DNA: TGTGCCAGCAGTTTATCCCTTCGCGGCTCTGGGGCCAACGTCCTGACTTTC. Translated: CASSLSLRGSGANVLTF. The full variable domain, with the rest looked up from reference TRBV27 and TRBJ2-6, is EAQVTQNPRYLITVTGKKLTVTCSQNMNHEYMSWYRQDPGLGLRQIYYSMNVEVTDKGDVPEGYKVSRKEKRNFPLILESPSPNQTSLYFCASSLSLRGSGANVLTFGAGSRLTVL.

This chain joins TRBV7-9 and TRBJ2-3; weak D call: TRBD1 (5 bases). This CDR3 is built from 16 residues. Trimming removed 4 bases at V and 2 bases at J, with 16 bases between. The germline CDR1 and CDR2 sequences are SEHNR and FQNEAQ (reference sequence). The CDR3 region is CASSSYGQAPTDTQYF. As DNA, the CDR3 is TGTGCCAGCAGCTCCTATGGACAAGCACCCACAGATACGCAGTATTTT.

The rearrangement joins TRBV28 to TRBJ1-1; tentative D call: TRBD1 (6 bases). The CDR3 sequence is 11 residues long. Germline loops: CDR1 MDHEN, CDR2 SYDVKM. The V gene lost 7 bases and the J gene lost 10 bases, with 13 bases spanning the gap. Written as DNA, the CDR3 is TGTGCCAGCACCACAGGACAGCGAGCTTTCTTT. This codes for CASTTGQRAFF.

The genes are TRBV11-1 and TRBJ2-7; 8 bases line up with TRBD1. V was pared by 5 bases and J by 2 bases, with 5 bases of the junction left unmatched. The CDR3 covers 14 residues. Germline-derived CDR1 and CDR2 are SGHAT and FQDESV (reference sequence). The DNA for the CDR3 is TGTGCCAGCAGCCTGGACAGGGTAACCTACGAGCAGTACTTC. Amino acid sequence: CASSLDRVTYEQYF.

The V call is TRBV27, the J call TRBJ1-1; TRBD1 aligns across 7 bases. CDR1 MNHEY and CDR2 SMNVEV come from the germline V gene (reference sequence). This CDR3 has 14 amino acids. V lost 3 bases to trimming and J lost 5 bases; unmatched junction nucleotides: 6. In DNA, the CDR3 is TGTGCCAGCAGTTTGGCGACAGGGATAACTGAAGCTTTCTTT. Residues: CASSLATGITEAFF.

CDR3 region: CASSLKPGQGAIANTGELFF. The CDR3 nucleotides read TGTGCCAGCAGCTTAAAACCGGGACAGGGGGCCATCGCGAACACCGGGGAGCTGTTTTTT. The J gene is TRBJ2-2, the V gene TRBV7-3; 12 bases are shared with TRBD1. Germline V lookup: CDR1 SGHTA, CDR2 FQGTGA. Germline trimming cut 1 base from V and 0 bases from J; bases unmatched to any gene: 9. This CDR3 is built from 20 residues.

The chain carries TRBV7-9 and TRBJ2-2, with D maybe TRBD1 (6 bases). Trimming took off 8 bases at V and 0 bases at J, with 7 bases between the two ends. Germline V CDR1 and CDR2: SEHNR, FQNEAQ (reference sequence). The CDR3 consists of 13 residues. The CDR3 sequence is CASGTSNTGELFF. CDR3 coding DNA: TGTGCCAGCGGGACATCGAACACCGGGGAGCTGTTTTTT.

There are a few counts of this clone. The gene calls are TRBV2 and TRBJ1-4; TRBD1 matches 9 bases. The CDR3 spans 13 residues. Germline V gives CDR1 SNHLY, CDR2 FYNNEI. After removal of 7 bases from V and 15 bases from J, the junction contained 12 bases not matched to a gene. The CDR3 here is CASNQDRGFRMFF. As DNA, the CDR3 is TGTGCCAGCAATCAGGACAGGGGTTTTCGTATGTTTTTT.

This rearrangement joins TRBV18 to TRBJ2-2; 9 bases are a match to TRBD2. CDR1 is KGHSH and CDR2 is LQKENI in the germline V gene. The J segment lost 0 bases and the V segment lost 2 bases, leaving 10 bases of the junction unmatched. The CDR3 extends over 19 amino acids. CDR3 residues: CASSPVGPLAGSNTGELFF. CDR3 in DNA: TGTGCCAGCTCACCAGTGGGGCCTCTAGCGGGATCGAACACCGGGGAGCTGTTTTTT. Supplemented by reference TRBV18 and TRBJ2-2, the full variable domain reads NAGVMQNPRHLVRRRGQEARLRCSPMKGHSHVYWYRQLPEEGLKFMVYLQKENIIDESGMPKERFSAEFPKEGPSILRIQQVVRGDSAAYFCASSPVGPLAGSNTGELFFGEGSRLTVL.

The rearrangement joins TRBV5-1 to TRBJ2-2; weak D call: TRBD2 (6 bases). V was cut by 0 bases and J by 5 bases, with 14 bases left in between. Germline CDR1 and CDR2: SGHRS and YFSETQ. CDR3 length: 16 amino acids. Here the CDR3 reads CASSLVTGAETGELFF. The CDR3 DNA reads as TGCGCCAGCAGCTTGGTTACGGGAGCGGAGACCGGGGAGCTGTTTTTT. Variable domain in full (rest from reference TRBV5-1 and TRBJ2-2): KAGVTQTPRYLIKTRGQQVTLSCSPISGHRSVSWYQQTPGQGLQFLFEYFSETQRNKGNFPGRFSGRQFSNSRSEMNVSTLELGDSALYLCASSLVTGAETGELFFGEGSRLTVL.

The gene calls are TRBV5-1 and TRBJ2-4; 8 bases fit TRBD1. Losses at the gene ends were 4 bases for V and 1 base for J; bases not matched to a gene: 7. Germline V gene data show CDR1 as SGHRS and CDR2 as YFSETQ. The CDR3 totals 16 residues. The CDR3 DNA reads TGCGCCAGCAGCAGAACGACAGGGGAGGCCAAAAACATTCAGTACTTC. Amino acid sequence: CASSRTTGEAKNIQYF.

This chain uses TRBV7-2 with TRBJ2-3, with 12 bases aligning to TRBD2. The CDR3 length is 15 residues. V lost 1 base and J lost 5; bases outside the gene matches: 1. The germline gives CDR1 SGHTA, CDR2 FQGNSA. This CDR3 reads CASSLGGLAGDTQYF. DNA for the CDR3: TGTGCCAGCAGCTTAGGGGGACTAGCGGGAGATACGCAGTATTTT.

V gene TRBV28 combines with J gene TRBJ1-3; 7 nucleotides line up with TRBD1. CDR1 and CDR2 (germline): MDHEN, SYDVKM. With V trimmed by 7 bases and J by 4 bases, 13 bases remained unmatched. The CDR3 has 16 residues. The CDR3 DNA sequence: TGTGCCAGCACCCAGACAGGGACTGGGTACGGAAACACCATATATTTT. Translating it yields CASTQTGTGYGNTIYF.